These 24 T cell receptor beta chains were all obtained from the same sample, sequenced in a study of TIL therapy for anti-PD-1-resistant metastatic lung cancer. Time point here: pre-treatment sample, taken before nivolumab and TIL therapy. Pleural nodules or supraclavicular lymph nodes made up most of the excised metastases sampled. This was the immunoSEQ v3 assay. Measured with immunoSEQ multiplex PCR; TCRdb has only the in-frame clones, and not every one. The sample records about 26,000 clones, 72% being singletons. The sample here was tumor tissue, taken at baseline. All receptors derive from a person aged 25-79 years with non-small cell lung cancer.

This clone was picked up a small number of times. V is TRBV9 and J is TRBJ1-2; perhaps TRBD1 as D (5 bases). The germline V gene has CDR1 SGDLS and CDR2 YYNGEE. The V end lost 4 bases, the J end lost 0 bases, and 10 bases lay between the germline ends. CDR3 size: 14 residues. CDR3 region: CASSPTTANYGYTF. In nucleotides, the CDR3 is TGTGCCAGCAGCCCCACGACAGCTAACTATGGCTACACCTTC.

J is TRBJ2-7 and V is TRBV19; D is possibly TRBD1 (6 bases). The CDR3 is made up of 12 amino acids. Germline CDR1 reads LNHDA; CDR2 reads SQIVND (reference sequence). With 7 bases removed from V and 0 bases from J, the gap between germline ends came to 7 bases. The CDR3 bases are TGTGCCAGTACGGGACACTCCTACGAGCAGTACTTC. Translation: CASTGHSYEQYF.

J is TRBJ1-3 and V is TRBV6-6; the match to TRBD1 covers 7 bases. In germline, CDR1 is MNHNY, CDR2 SVGAGI (reference sequence). V lost 6 bases, J lost 0 bases, and 8 bases stayed unmatched. This CDR3 contains 16 residues. The CDR3 protein is CASRLTGAPSGNTIYF. CDR3 nucleotides: TGTGCCAGCAGACTCACAGGGGCCCCCTCTGGAAACACCATATATTTT.

This clone was seen once. The CDR3 DNA follows: TGTGCCAGCAGTTGGGGACAAGGTCAGCCCCAGCATTTT. Its translation: CASSWGQGQPQHF. This rearrangement joins TRBV6-5 to TRBJ1-5; possibly TRBD1 for D (6 bases). Between the trimmed V and J ends, which lost 4 bases and 6 bases, there was a span of 10 bases. The germline CDR1 and CDR2 sequences are MNHEY and SVGAGI. CDR3 length equals 13 residues.

The chain carries TRBV19 and TRBJ2-3, with D perhaps TRBD1 (5 bases). The CDR3 is 14 amino acids. Germline V gene lookup returns CDR1 LNHDA and CDR2 SQIVND (reference sequence). Between the trimmed V and J ends, which lost 7 bases and 3 bases, there was a span of 14 bases. CDR3 DNA: TGTGCCAGTAAACCCCAAGGGGCAACAGATACGCAGTATTTT. Its translation is CASKPQGATDTQYF. Supplemented by reference TRBV19 and TRBJ2-3, the full variable domain reads DGGITQSPKYLFRKEGQNVTLSCEQNLNHDAMYWYRQDPGQGLRLIYYSQIVNDFQKGDIAEGYSVSREKKESFPLTVTSAQKNPTAFYLCASKPQGATDTQYFGPGTRLTVL.

The gene calls are TRBV9 and TRBJ1-5, with D tentatively TRBD1 (5 bases). There are 15 residues in the CDR3. From germline, CDR1 is SGDLS and CDR2 YYNGEE. V was clipped by 3 bases and J by 5 bases, with 15 bases between them. The CDR3 region has the DNA TGTGCCAGCAGCGATGTCCTCTTAGGGGATCAGCCCCAGCATTTT. It specifies CASSDVLLGDQPQHF. Drawing the rest from reference TRBV9 and TRBJ1-5, the complete variable domain is DSGVTQTPKHLITATGQRVTLRCSPRSGDLSVYWYQQSLDQGLQFLIQYYNGEERAKGNILERFSAQQFPDLHSELNLSSLELGDSALYFCASSDVLLGDQPQHFGDGTRLSIL.

This clone was counted a single time. The chain employs TRBV14 and TRBJ2-5; TRBD2 aligns across 8 bases. This CDR3 is built from 15 residues. V lost 4 bases, J lost 4 bases, and 8 bases stayed unmatched. Germline V gives CDR1 SGHDN, CDR2 FVKESK. The CDR3 here is CASSPLGLARETQYF. CDR3 sequence (DNA): TGTGCCAGCAGCCCCCTTGGACTAGCTCGAGAGACCCAGTACTTC.

This clone appeared a few times. J is TRBJ1-5 and V is TRBV10-3; D gene uncertain. Germline V CDR1 and CDR2: ENHRY, SYGVKD. The V and J ends lost 2 bases and 3 bases respectively, with 5 bases between them. The CDR3 spans 13 residues. The CDR3: CAISEGINQPQHF. As DNA, the CDR3 is TGTGCCATCAGTGAGGGCATCAATCAGCCCCAGCATTTT.

This clone came up a few times. The chain combines TRBV5-4 with TRBJ2-2; 9 nucleotides align to TRBD1. This CDR3 is built from 14 residues. Germline trimming cut 4 bases from V and 9 bases from J; bases unmatched to any gene: 7. Germline values: CDR1 SGHNT, CDR2 YYREEE (reference sequence). DNA of the CDR3: TGTGCCAGCAGCACGGACAGGGGAGGATGGGAGCTGTTTTTT. Translated, it gives CASSTDRGGWELFF.

The chain carries TRBV30 and TRBJ1-5, with unresolved D. This CDR3 comprises 13 residues. The germline CDR1 and CDR2 sequences are GTSNPN and SVGIG (reference sequence). The V end lost 1 base, the J end lost 3 bases, and 7 bases lay between the germline ends. This CDR3 is CAWSAAYNQPQHF. CDR3 nucleotide sequence: TGTGCCTGGAGTGCAGCCTACAATCAGCCCCAGCATTTT.

This clone showed up just a few times. The gene calls are TRBV5-1 and TRBJ2-3; 8 nucleotides line up with TRBD2. Trimming cost V 7 bases and J 1 base; bases outside gene matches: 8. The V gene's germline CDR1 is SGHRS and CDR2 YFSETQ. This CDR3 is built from 15 residues. The CDR3 sequence is CASGPGGTRTDTQYF. The CDR3 bases are TGCGCCAGCGGCCCGGGGGGGACCCGCACAGATACGCAGTATTTT.

The genes are TRBV19 and TRBJ2-7; 10 bases fit TRBD1. Germline CDR1 reads LNHDA; CDR2 reads SQIVND (reference sequence). There are 13 residues in the CDR3. V was pared by 6 bases and J by 4 bases, with 3 bases of the junction left unmatched. The CDR3 region is CASSWDRGYEQYF. CDR3 nucleotide sequence: TGTGCCAGTAGCTGGGACAGGGGTTACGAGCAGTACTTC.

This clone was detected only a few times. The chain is built from TRBV11-1 and TRBJ2-4; TRBD1 or TRBD2 may be the D gene (5 bases each). Trimming pared 5 bases from V and 0 bases from J, leaving 17 bases between. This CDR3 contains 17 residues. From germline, CDR1 is SGHAT and CDR2 FQDESV (reference sequence). The chain's CDR3 is CASSRGTGIGAKNIQYF. CDR3 nucleotides: TGTGCCAGCAGCCGAGGGACGGGAATAGGAGCCAAAAACATTCAGTACTTC.

This clone was observed once. The rearrangement links TRBV6-5 to TRBJ2-2; 9 bases are a match to TRBD1. CDR3 length: 15 residues. J was trimmed by 6 bases and V by 6 bases; bases with no gene match: 8. Germline CDR1 reads MNHEY; CDR2 reads SVGAGI. Here the CDR3 DNA reads TGTGCCAGCAGGGGGCGGACAGGGGCGGCCGGGGAGCTGTTTTTT. This translates into CASRGRTGAAGELFF.

This clone was observed a single time. J is TRBJ1-5 and V is TRBV27; D is unclear. Germline loops: CDR1 MNHEY, CDR2 SMNVEV (reference sequence). V gave up 5 bases and J gave up 7 bases, with 12 bases separating them. The length of the CDR3 is 13 residues. The CDR3 nucleotides are TGTGCCAGCAGTCTTGTAGGAGGCCAGCCCCAGCATTTT. This encodes CASSLVGGQPQHF.

This sequence joins TRBV9 and TRBJ1-4, with D possibly being TRBD1 (5 bases). Germline values: CDR1 SGDLS, CDR2 YYNGEE. The CDR3 has 16 residues. V was pared by 3 bases and J by 8 bases, with 20 bases between. This CDR3 reads CASSGSKWGGREKLFF. The CDR3 region has the DNA TGTGCCAGCAGCGGATCCAAGTGGGGCGGGCGGGAAAAACTGTTTTTT.

The chain uses TRBV27 and TRBJ1-2; 10 positions agree with TRBD1. There are 16 residues in the CDR3. Germline trimming cut 6 bases from V and 3 bases from J; bases unmatched to any gene: 10. Germline-derived CDR1 and CDR2 are MNHEY and SMNVEV (reference sequence). The CDR3 loop is CASRRGGDRGDYGYTF. As DNA, the CDR3 is TGTGCCAGCAGACGGGGGGGGGACAGGGGAGACTATGGCTACACCTTC.

This chain joins TRBV27 and TRBJ2-1; no clear D. The V and J ends lost 4 bases and 5 bases respectively, with 12 bases between them. In germline, CDR1 is MNHEY, CDR2 SMNVEV (reference sequence). This CDR3 is 14 amino acids long. CDR3 sequence reads: CASSYSGRDNEQFF. For the CDR3, the DNA is TGTGCCAGCAGTTACTCCGGAAGAGACAATGAGCAGTTCTTC.

The genes are TRBV13 and TRBJ2-7; 8 nucleotides agree with TRBD1. The germline V gene encodes CDR1 PRHDT and CDR2 FYEKMQ (reference sequence). The CDR3 is 15 residues long. After removal of 5 bases from V and 1 base from J, the junction contained 7 bases not matched to a gene. The CDR3 spells CASSPRTGTSYEQYF. The CDR3 bases are TGTGCCAGCAGCCCCAGGACAGGGACATCCTACGAGCAGTACTTC.

This clone showed up just a few times. The V call is TRBV7-9, the J call TRBJ2-2; D is tentatively TRBD1 or TRBD2 (5 bases each). The V gene lost 8 bases and the J gene lost 0 bases, with 13 bases spanning the gap. The CDR3 consists of 15 residues. Germline-derived CDR1 and CDR2 are SEHNR and FQNEAQ (reference sequence). CDR3 in DNA: TGTGCCAGCGACTCCGGGACCACGAACACCGGGGAGCTGTTTTTT. Protein sequence: CASDSGTTNTGELFF.

This clone was recorded only once. The chain employs TRBV5-1 and TRBJ1-4; D ambiguous. The V gene's germline CDR1 is SGHRS and CDR2 YFSETQ. Trimming shortened V by 0 bases and J by 0 bases, and 6 bases separated the two germline ends. The CDR3 has 15 amino acids. The CDR3 DNA sequence: TGCGCCAGCAGCTTGGCCGGGGCAACTAATGAAAAACTGTTTTTT. This codes for CASSLAGATNEKLFF. The full variable domain, in which reference TRBV5-1 and TRBJ1-4 provide the parts outside the CDR3, is KAGVTQTPRYLIKTRGQQVTLSCSPISGHRSVSWYQQTPGQGLQFLFEYFSETQRNKGNFPGRFSGRQFSNSRSEMNVSTLELGDSALYLCASSLAGATNEKLFFGSGTQLSVL.

This clone turned up a few times. The chain links TRBV27 to TRBJ1-1; D gene unclear. V was shortened by 8 bases and J by 1 base, with 5 bases between the two germline ends. Per the germline V gene, CDR1 is MNHEY and CDR2 is SMNVEV (reference sequence). CDR3 length: 11 residues. The CDR3 here is CASGRNTEAFF. CDR3 nucleotides: TGTGCCAGCGGGAGGAACACTGAAGCTTTCTTT.

This rearrangement joins TRBV4-2 to TRBJ1-5; D gene unclear. V was trimmed by 0 bases and J by 8 bases, leaving 11 bases between them. The length of the CDR3 is 14 residues. Looked up from germline, CDR1 is LGHNA and CDR2 is YNFKEQ. The CDR3 sequence: CASSQDVSGEPQHF. The CDR3 DNA sequence: TGTGCCAGCAGCCAAGATGTGAGTGGGGAGCCCCAGCATTTT.

The chain has TRBV19 and TRBJ2-2; D remains unclear. From germline, CDR1 is LNHDA and CDR2 SQIVND (reference sequence). Trimming removed 11 bases from V and 4 bases from J, with 14 bases in between. The CDR3 extends over 13 amino acids. CDR3 in amino acids: CAYRAPGTGELFF. The CDR3 DNA is TGTGCCTATCGGGCCCCAGGCACCGGGGAGCTGTTTTTT. Combining the CDR3 with reference TRBV19 and TRBJ2-2 gives the whole variable domain DGGITQSPKYLFRKEGQNVTLSCEQNLNHDAMYWYRQDPGQGLRLIYYSQIVNDFQKGDIAEGYSVSREKKESFPLTVTSAQKNPTAFYLCAYRAPGTGELFFGEGSRLTVL.